The next 18 T cell receptor beta chains were all read from a single sample in a study of blood T cell repertoires in COVID-19. Method: immunoSEQ multiplex PCR; TCRdb's copy keeps in-frame clones and lacks some. The table includes 95,000 to 150,000 clones, around four fifths detected once. Sequencing was performed on peripheral blood. Every receptor here comes from a human donor in a cohort sampled during active COVID-19.

The V call is TRBV6-1, the J call TRBJ2-6; D possibly corresponds to TRBD1 (6 bases). V was clipped by 3 bases and J by 2 bases, with 8 bases between them. CDR1 is MNHNS, CDR2 SASEGT, per germline. The CDR3 is 15 residues long. DNA for the CDR3: TGTGCCAGCAGTGACCGGACAGCTGGGGCCAACGTCCTGACTTTC. This translates into CASSDRTAGANVLTF.

The rearrangement links TRBV3-1 (or the pseudogene TRBV3-2) to TRBJ1-2; possible D gene TRBD1, 5 bases. This CDR3 contains 12 residues. CDR1 LGHDT and CDR2 YNNKEL come from the germline V gene (reference sequence). V lost 4 bases, J lost 8 bases, and 11 bases lay in between. CDR3 in amino acids: CASSPGGGGYTF. In nucleotides, the CDR3 is TGTGCCAGCAGCCCCGGGGGGGGAGGCTACACCTTC.

This chain joins TRBV2 and TRBJ2-7, with D hard to call. This CDR3 comprises 11 residues. Germline lookup yields CDR1 SNHLY and CDR2 FYNNEI. The V gene lost 6 bases and the J gene lost 6 bases, with 9 bases spanning the gap. CDR3 sequence (DNA): TGTGCCAGCAGGAGGTACTTCGAGCAGTACTTC. This gives the protein CASRRYFEQYF.

The V gene is TRBV4-2, the J gene TRBJ1-4; tentative D call: TRBD1 (6 bases). The V gene lost 5 bases and the J gene lost 6 bases, with 16 bases spanning the gap. This CDR3 has 15 residues. CDR1 and CDR2 (germline): LGHNA, YNFKEQ. The CDR3 sequence is CASSMRGGADEKLFF. The CDR3 bases are TGTGCCAGCAGCATGCGGGGGGGGGCCGATGAAAAACTGTTTTTT.

The chain is built from TRBV20-1 and TRBJ1-2; perhaps TRBD1 as D (6 bases). The CDR3 consists of 13 residues. Germline lookup yields CDR1 DFQATT and CDR2 SNEGSKA (reference sequence). Trimming removed 3 bases from V and 4 bases from J, with 12 bases in between. For the CDR3, the DNA is TGCAGTGCTAGTAGGGGACAAGTCTATGGCTACACCTTC. Translating gives CSASRGQVYGYTF.

V is TRBV11-2 and J is TRBJ1-1; no firm D call. CDR3 length: 13 amino acids. With 6 bases removed from V and 2 bases from J, the gap between germline ends came to 10 bases. Per the germline V gene, CDR1 is SGHAT and CDR2 is FQNNGV. Written as DNA, the CDR3 is TGTGCCAGCAGTTTCGGGAGAAACACTGAAGCTTTCTTT. Translated: CASSFGRNTEAFF.

J is TRBJ1-1 and V is TRBV7-9; D is undetermined. The CDR3 contains 13 residues. With 1 base removed from V and 3 bases from J, the gap between germline ends came to 6 bases. CDR1 is SEHNR, CDR2 FQNEAQ, per germline (reference sequence). The CDR3 reads CASSLDTHTEAFF. CDR3 in DNA: TGTGCCAGCAGCTTAGACACACACACTGAAGCTTTCTTT.

The chain combines TRBV6-5 with TRBJ2-7; 10 bases are shared with TRBD1. CDR3 length: 14 residues. J was trimmed by 3 bases and V by 6 bases; bases with no gene match: 5. Germline-derived CDR1 and CDR2 are MNHEY and SVGAGI. The CDR3 nucleotides read TGTGCCAGCAGACTAGACAGGGGGCACTACGAGCAGTACTTC. It specifies CASRLDRGHYEQYF.

CDR3 sequence: CAISGTSGTDTQYF. The CDR3, as DNA: TGTGCCATCAGTGGAACTAGCGGCACAGATACGCAGTATTTT. The V call is TRBV10-3, the J call TRBJ2-3; 7 positions match TRBD2. V lost 4 bases, J lost 1 base, and 2 bases stayed unmatched. The germline CDR1 and CDR2 sequences are ENHRY and SYGVKD. The CDR3 covers 14 residues.

The genes are TRBV28 and TRBJ1-1; unclear D gene. The CDR3 loop spans 13 amino acids. The germline gives CDR1 MDHEN, CDR2 SYDVKM. V dropped 5 bases and J dropped 3 bases, with 10 bases sitting between them. The CDR3 protein is CASSISSYTEAFF. Written as DNA, the CDR3 is TGTGCCAGCAGTATATCGTCGTACACTGAAGCTTTCTTT.

The V and J genes are TRBV6-5 and TRBJ1-1, with unresolved D. The germline V and J ends were trimmed by 0 bases and 1 base, with 6 bases remaining between them. The CDR3 is 14 amino acids. Looked up from germline, CDR1 is MNHEY and CDR2 is SVGAGI. The CDR3 is CASSYSGGNTEAFF. CDR3 nucleotides: TGTGCCAGCAGTTACTCTGGAGGGAACACTGAAGCTTTCTTT.

The rearrangement links TRBV2 to TRBJ2-7, with 12 bases aligning to TRBD2. Germline loops: CDR1 SNHLY, CDR2 FYNNEI. V dropped 6 bases and J dropped 2; count of bases not matched to a gene: 2. The CDR3 sequence is 14 residues long. In DNA, the CDR3 is TGTGCCAGCAGAGCTAGCGGGAGGGCCTACGAGCAGTACTTC. Encoded protein: CASRASGRAYEQYF. The full variable domain, completed using reference TRBV2 and TRBJ2-7, is EPEVTQTPSHQVTQMGQEVILRCVPISNHLYFYWYRQILGQKVEFLVSFYNNEISEKSEIFDDQFSVERPDGSNFTLKIRSTKLEDSAMYFCASRASGRAYEQYFGPGTRLTVT.

V usage is TRBV7-2 and J usage is TRBJ2-2; tentatively, D is TRBD2 (6 bases). Germline lookup yields CDR1 SGHTA and CDR2 FQGNSA. V lost 7 bases to trimming and J lost 7 bases, with 16 bases between them. The CDR3 has 14 residues. Here the CDR3 reads CASTLQGLRGELFF. The CDR3 bases are TGTGCCAGCACCCTCCAGGGACTCCGCGGGGAGCTGTTTTTT.

The chain uses TRBV12-3 or TRBV12-4 and TRBJ1-2; no clear D gene. The CDR3 has 12 residues. V was trimmed by 3 bases and J by 4 bases, leaving 6 bases between them. CDR3 sequence reads: CASSFQSYGYTF. The CDR3, as DNA: TGTGCCAGCAGTTTCCAGTCCTATGGCTACACCTTC.

The J gene is TRBJ1-1, the V gene TRBV10-1, with D possibly TRBD1 on 5 matching bases. The CDR3 consists of 16 residues. The V and J ends lost 2 bases and 4 bases respectively, with 17 bases between them. Germline V gives CDR1 WNHNN, CDR2 SYGVQD (reference sequence). This chain's CDR3 is CASSEPDSRRSTEAFF. In nucleotides, the CDR3 is TGCGCCAGCAGTGAGCCAGACAGTCGAAGATCCACTGAAGCTTTCTTT.

This clone has only one observation. The V and J genes are TRBV5-4 and TRBJ2-6, with 7 bases fitting TRBD2. The germline V gene encodes CDR1 SGHNT and CDR2 YYREEE (reference sequence). J was trimmed by 2 bases and V by 4 bases; bases with no gene match: 6. The CDR3 loop spans 16 amino acids. The CDR3 coding sequence is TGTGCCAGCAGCCTTACGCGGGGGACTGGGGCCAACGTCCTGACTTTC. Its protein product is CASSLTRGTGANVLTF.

This clone appeared a single time. The V call is TRBV2, the J call TRBJ2-7; 10 nucleotides line up with TRBD1. Unmatched junction bases numbered 4, after V lost 4 bases and J lost 4 bases. CDR1 is SNHLY, CDR2 FYNNEI, per germline. The CDR3 contains 14 residues. The DNA of the CDR3 is TGTGCCAGCAGTGGACAGGGGGCGCGGTACGAGCAGTACTTC. Translation: CASSGQGARYEQYF.

V usage is TRBV5-1 and J usage is TRBJ2-3; TRBD2 matches 12 bases. The CDR3 loop spans 15 amino acids. Per the germline V gene, CDR1 is SGHRS and CDR2 is YFSETQ. J lost 5 bases, V lost 6 bases, and 7 bases had no gene match. The CDR3 coding sequence is TGCGCCAGCATCCCTAGCGGGAGGGCTGGAGATACGCAGTATTTT. Its protein is CASIPSGRAGDTQYF.